These 12 T cell receptor beta chains originate from one sample sequenced in a study of cytomegalovirus exposure and HLA in healthy donors. PCR involved 60 Vbeta and 13 Jbeta primers. TCRdb's copy holds only in-frame clones and misses some; the assay was immunoSEQ multiplex PCR. The table has about 170,000 clones, approximately 71% seen once. The sequenced sample consisted of PBMCs. The receptor source for this set is a girl aged 10-17 years in good health and CMV-seronegative.

Here the CDR3 DNA reads TGTGCCAGCAGAGGAGTCTACGAGCAGTACTTC. It yields the protein CASRGVYEQYF. The V gene is TRBV25-1, the J gene TRBJ2-7, with D unclear. Trimming removed 6 bases at V and 3 bases at J, with 6 bases between. CDR3 size: 11 residues. Germline CDR1 MGHDK, CDR2 SYGVNS.

The chain carries TRBV7-9 and TRBJ2-2; D perhaps matches TRBD2 (5 bases). V was cut by 1 base and J by 1 base, with 16 bases left in between. The CDR3 contains 18 residues. CDR1 and CDR2 (germline): SEHNR, FQNEAQ (reference sequence). The DNA of the CDR3 is TGTGCCAGCAGCTTAGACCAAACCCTAGCATTGAACACCGGGGAGCTGTTTTTT. Its translation is CASSLDQTLALNTGELFF.

The CDR3 DNA reads as TGTGCCAGCAGTGAACCCCCGACTAGCGGGGGGGCCTGGGAGACCCAGTACTTC. It yields the protein CASSEPPTSGGAWETQYF. The chain carries TRBV6-1 and TRBJ2-5, with 14 nucleotides matching TRBD2. Germline V lookup: CDR1 MNHNS, CDR2 SASEGT. V gave up 2 bases and J gave up 5 bases; unmatched junction bases: 10. The CDR3 length is 18 residues.

J is TRBJ1-1 and V is TRBV7-9, with 9 bases that match TRBD1. The CDR3 is 15 amino acids. The V gene's germline CDR1 is SEHNR and CDR2 FQNEAQ (reference sequence). J was trimmed by 5 bases and V by 5 bases; bases with no gene match: 9. Here the CDR3 reads CASSPADRGRTEAFF. CDR3 in DNA: TGTGCCAGCAGCCCCGCCGACAGGGGGAGAACTGAAGCTTTCTTT.

V usage is TRBV19 and J usage is TRBJ1-1; tentative D call: TRBD1 (5 bases). This CDR3 has 11 amino acids. Germline CDR1 reads LNHDA; CDR2 reads SQIVND (reference sequence). The V end lost 5 bases, the J end lost 5 bases, and 6 bases lay between the germline ends. The CDR3 region is CASSRGTEAFF. Here the CDR3 DNA reads TGTGCCAGTAGTCGGGGGACTGAAGCTTTCTTT.

V is TRBV2 and J is TRBJ1-2; TRBD1 aligns across 9 bases. Trimming cost V 6 bases and J 6 bases; bases outside gene matches: 5. Germline values: CDR1 SNHLY, CDR2 FYNNEI. The CDR3 is 13 amino acids. The CDR3 loop reads CASRLDRGDGYTF. In nucleotides, the CDR3 is TGTGCCAGCAGGCTGGACAGGGGCGATGGCTACACCTTC. Together with reference TRBV2 and TRBJ1-2, the CDR3 gives the full variable domain: EPEVTQTPSHQVTQMGQEVILRCVPISNHLYFYWYRQILGQKVEFLVSFYNNEISEKSEIFDDQFSVERPDGSNFTLKIRSTKLEDSAMYFCASRLDRGDGYTFGSGTRLTVV.

The chain is built from TRBV5-5 and TRBJ2-3, with 8 bases aligning to TRBD1. CDR3 length: 17 residues. V shed 0 bases, J shed 5 bases, and the junction held 11 bases outside the gene matches. In germline, CDR1 is SGHKS, CDR2 YYEKEE (reference sequence). In DNA, the CDR3 is TGTGCCAGCAGCTTGGCGCCGCGAGCAGGGGGCTTAGATACGCAGTATTTT. Amino acid sequence: CASSLAPRAGGLDTQYF.

V and J are TRBV6-5 and TRBJ2-5, with TRBD1 matching over 7 bases. The CDR3 is 14 amino acids. V trimming: 2 bases; J trimming: 5 bases; junction bases outside the gene matches: 5. The germline V gene has CDR1 MNHEY and CDR2 SVGAGI. CDR3 loop: CASSYEGAGETQYF. The CDR3, as DNA: TGTGCCAGCAGTTACGAGGGGGCCGGGGAGACCCAGTACTTC.

The V call is TRBV5-1, the J call TRBJ2-7; the match to TRBD2 covers 14 bases. The length of the CDR3 is 16 residues. Germline V gene sequence: CDR1 SGHRS, CDR2 YFSETQ. Trimming removed 4 bases from V and 2 bases from J; junction bases left unmatched: 5. The CDR3 is CASSTGTSGGTYEQYF. In nucleotides, the CDR3 is TGCGCCAGCAGCACCGGGACTAGCGGGGGTACCTACGAGCAGTACTTC.

The CDR3 region is CASSQGLGRGRSSTIYF. The CDR3 coding sequence is TGTGCCAGCAGCCAGGGATTGGGCAGGGGGCGTTCGAGCACCATATATTTT. This chain connects TRBV7-6 to TRBJ1-3, with 8 bases identical to TRBD1. Germline assignment: CDR1 SGHVS and CDR2 FNYEAQ. The CDR3 extends over 17 amino acids. Trimming removed 5 bases from V and 9 bases from J; junction bases left unmatched: 18.

The V and J genes are TRBV5-1 and TRBJ2-5; 10 bases match TRBD1. This CDR3 is built from 16 residues. The germline V gene encodes CDR1 SGHRS and CDR2 YFSETQ. Trimming cost V 4 bases and J 4 bases; bases outside gene matches: 10. CDR3 sequence reads: CASSPSTGGVGETQYF. In nucleotides, the CDR3 is TGCGCCAGCAGCCCTTCGACAGGGGGCGTTGGAGAGACCCAGTACTTC.

This clone was observed a handful of times. The rearrangement joins TRBV5-6 to TRBJ1-6; 7 bases map to TRBD1. Per the germline V gene, CDR1 is SGHDT and CDR2 is YYEEEE. V shed 2 bases, J shed 7 bases, and the junction held 9 bases outside the gene matches. The CDR3 has 16 amino acids. The CDR3 is CASSFDRETWNSPLHF. The CDR3 DNA sequence: TGTGCCAGCAGCTTCGACAGGGAAACTTGGAATTCACCCCTCCACTTT.